The 25 T cell receptor beta chains in this list originate from one sample, sequenced in a study of cytotoxic CD8 clonotypes in ibrutinib-treated CLL. Produced via immunoSEQ multiplex PCR; TCRdb's table is partial and in-frame only. The data show more than 200,000 clones, approximately 70% seen once. Sequencing was performed on PBMCs, taken after 12 months of ibrutinib treatment. The receptors originated from a human donor with chronic lymphocytic leukemia.

The chain recombines TRBV5-6 with TRBJ2-3; D might be TRBD2 (7 bases). The CDR3 consists of 15 residues. The germline V gene encodes CDR1 SGHDT and CDR2 YYEEEE. V was clipped by 0 bases and J by 3 bases, with 11 bases between them. CDR3 DNA sequence: TGTGCCAGCAGCTTGGTTGGGGGGGCGACAGATACGCAGTATTTT. Translation gives CASSLVGGATDTQYF. Variable domain in full (rest from reference TRBV5-6 and TRBJ2-3): DAGVTQSPTHLIKTRGQQVTLRCSPKSGHDTVSWYQQALGQGPQFIFQYYEEEERQRGNFPDRFSGHQFPNYSSELNVNALLLGDSALYLCASSLVGGATDTQYFGPGTRLTVL.

V is TRBV28 and J is TRBJ1-5; D gene ambiguous. Germline V CDR1 and CDR2: MDHEN, SYDVKM. The CDR3 has 11 amino acids. Trimming took 11 bases from V and 2 from J, leaving 7 bases between them. The CDR3, as DNA: TGTGCCTGGGGAGGCAATCAGCCCCAGCATTTT. This codes for CAWGGNQPQHF.

The V gene is TRBV7-9, the J gene TRBJ2-1; TRBD2 is a possible D gene (5 bases). The CDR3 has 15 amino acids. From germline, CDR1 is SEHNR and CDR2 FQNEAQ (reference sequence). Trimming left V 1 base short and J 6 bases short, with 13 bases between. The chain's CDR3 is CASSLGWEGGNEQFF. The CDR3, as DNA: TGTGCCAGCAGCTTAGGGTGGGAAGGAGGCAATGAGCAGTTCTTC.

V usage is TRBV27 and J usage is TRBJ2-2; D gene ambiguous. Looked up from germline, CDR1 is MNHEY and CDR2 is SMNVEV (reference sequence). Trimming shortened V by 6 bases and J by 5 bases, and 16 bases separated the two germline ends. CDR3 size: 15 residues. DNA for the CDR3: TGTGCCAGCAGCCGACCAAACATGGGGACCGGGGAGCTGTTTTTT. It specifies CASSRPNMGTGELFF.

This clone showed up just once. V and J are TRBV2 and TRBJ2-7, with 8 positions matching TRBD1. In germline, CDR1 is SNHLY, CDR2 FYNNEI. This CDR3 has 16 residues. The V and J ends lost 6 bases and 6 bases, in that order; junction bases with no gene match: 16. The CDR3, as DNA: TGTGCCAGCAGACCCCTCCGGGCAGGGGGCCGATCCGAGCAGTACTTC. Its protein is CASRPLRAGGRSEQYF. Looking up the rest from reference TRBV2 and TRBJ2-7 gives the full variable domain: EPEVTQTPSHQVTQMGQEVILRCVPISNHLYFYWYRQILGQKVEFLVSFYNNEISEKSEIFDDQFSVERPDGSNFTLKIRSTKLEDSAMYFCASRPLRAGGRSEQYFGPGTRLTVT.

The table lists this clone with a count of one. The chain carries TRBV6-5 and TRBJ1-5; D ambiguous. The CDR3 extends over 15 amino acids. Germline CDR1 and CDR2: MNHEY and SVGAGI. The V gene lost 0 bases and the J gene lost 5 bases, with 11 bases spanning the gap. CDR3 sequence: CASSYSFGSDQPQHF. CDR3 sequence (DNA): TGTGCCAGCAGTTACTCCTTTGGGTCGGATCAGCCCCAGCATTTT.

This clone was observed at least ten times. V is TRBV12-5 and J is TRBJ1-1; D not certain. The length of the CDR3 is 13 residues. Germline CDR1 and CDR2: LGHNT and FRNRAP. Trimming pared 3 bases from V and 0 bases from J, leaving 5 bases between. The chain's CDR3 is CASGLRVNTEAFF. CDR3 DNA: TGTGCTAGTGGTTTAAGGGTGAACACTGAAGCTTTCTTT.

The chain links TRBV7-3 to TRBJ1-1; TRBD1 aligns across 7 bases. This CDR3 comprises 15 residues. The V gene end was trimmed by 5 bases and the J gene end by 0 bases; junction bases not matched to a gene: 6. The germline gives CDR1 SGHTA, CDR2 FQGTGA. CDR3 nucleotides: TGTGCCAGCAGCGCCCAGGGACAGCTGAACACTGAAGCTTTCTTT. It yields the protein CASSAQGQLNTEAFF. Full variable domain (rest looked up from reference TRBV7-3 and TRBJ1-1): GAGVSQTPSNKVTEKGKYVELRCDPISGHTALYWYRQSLGQGPEFLIYFQGTGAADDSGLPNDRFFAVRPEGSVSTLKIQRTERGDSAVYLCASSAQGQLNTEAFFGQGTRLTVV.

The CDR3 DNA sequence: TGTGCCAGCAGTCAGCCCTGGGACGCGGGCAATCAGCCCCAGCATTTT. Translation: CASSQPWDAGNQPQHF. The rearrangement uses TRBV5-8 and TRBJ1-5; D might be TRBD1 (5 bases). Germline CDR1 is SGHTS and CDR2 is YDEGEE. Trimming took 5 bases from V and 2 from J, leaving 17 bases between them. The CDR3 contains 16 residues. Filled out from reference TRBV5-8 and TRBJ1-5, the complete variable domain reads EAGVTQSPTHLIKTRGQQATLRCSPISGHTSVYWYQQALGLGLQFLLWYDEGEERNRGNFPPRFSGRQFPNYSSELNVNALELEDSALYLCASSQPWDAGNQPQHFGDGTRLSIL.

The gene calls are TRBV28 and TRBJ1-2; D unresolved. CDR3 size: 14 residues. The germline gives CDR1 MDHEN, CDR2 SYDVKM. V lost 2 bases to trimming and J lost 4 bases, with 11 bases between them. The CDR3 nucleotides are TGTGCCAGCAGTTTAAGTCCCCCTCTCTATGGCTACACCTTC. It codes for CASSLSPPLYGYTF.

This sequence joins TRBV29-1 and TRBJ1-1; D uncertain. The V and J ends lost 7 bases and 0 bases respectively, with 12 bases between them. Germline CDR1 is SQVTM and CDR2 is ANQGSEA. The CDR3 contains 13 residues. The CDR3 loop reads CSGWTVMNTEAFF. In DNA form, the CDR3 reads TGCAGCGGGTGGACGGTCATGAACACTGAAGCTTTCTTT.

The CDR3 bases are TGTGCCAGTAGTATCGTGAGGAGCTCCTATAATTCACCCCTCCACTTT. Translation: CASSIVRSSYNSPLHF. This chain uses TRBV19 with TRBJ1-6, with D hard to call. Trimming took 3 bases from V and 0 from J, leaving 9 bases between them. Germline V gene lookup returns CDR1 LNHDA and CDR2 SQIVND (reference sequence). This CDR3 contains 16 residues.

CDR3 residues: CASRDRGFDTQYF. CDR3 DNA sequence: TGTGCCAGCCGGGACAGGGGGTTTGATACGCAGTATTTT. The chain uses TRBV6-5 and TRBJ2-3; 11 bases are a match to TRBD1. Losses at the gene ends were 8 bases for V and 6 bases for J; bases not matched to a gene: 4. CDR1 and CDR2 (germline): MNHEY, SVGAGI. The CDR3 extends over 13 amino acids.

The gene calls are TRBV5-4 and TRBJ1-1; D remains unclear. V was clipped by 4 bases and J by 5 bases, with 9 bases between them. CDR1 and CDR2 (germline): SGHNT, YYREEE (reference sequence). The CDR3 is 12 amino acids. The CDR3 bases are TGTGCCAGCAGCCCGGGGTTAACTGAAGCTTTCTTT. This translates into CASSPGLTEAFF. Filled out from reference TRBV5-4 and TRBJ1-1, the complete variable domain reads ETGVTQSPTHLIKTRGQQVTLRCSSQSGHNTVSWYQQALGQGPQFIFQYYREEENGRGNFPPRFSGLQFPNYSSELNVNALELDDSALYLCASSPGLTEAFFGQGTRLTVV.

The V call is TRBV27, the J call TRBJ2-7; 9 bases are a match to TRBD2. The CDR3 extends over 14 amino acids. CDR1 and CDR2 from the germline V gene are MNHEY and SMNVEV (reference sequence). V shed 5 bases and J 3 bases; nucleotides not matched to a gene: 5. The CDR3 bases are TGTGCCAGCAGTCCCGGGACTAGCTTCTACGAGCAGTACTTC. It specifies CASSPGTSFYEQYF.

This clone came up a few times. The chain has TRBV18 and TRBJ1-5, with 7 bases identical to TRBD1. The CDR3 runs to 17 residues. The V segment lost 3 bases and the J segment 0 bases; nucleotides outside the gene matches: 8. From germline, CDR1 is KGHSH and CDR2 LQKENI. CDR3 sequence (DNA): TGTGCCAGCTCACCCAGACAGGGTCGATATAGCAATCAGCCCCAGCATTTT. This gives the protein CASSPRQGRYSNQPQHF. The complete variable domain, with remaining parts taken from reference TRBV18 and TRBJ1-5, reads NAGVMQNPRHLVRRRGQEARLRCSPMKGHSHVYWYRQLPEEGLKFMVYLQKENIIDESGMPKERFSAEFPKEGPSILRIQQVVRGDSAAYFCASSPRQGRYSNQPQHFGDGTRLSIL.

The gene calls are TRBV30 and TRBJ2-1; the D is unclear. Germline CDR1 GTSNPN, CDR2 SVGIG (reference sequence). The CDR3 loop spans 14 amino acids. The V and J ends lost 0 bases and 5 bases respectively, with 11 bases between them. CDR3 amino acids: CAWSVRLLNNEQFF. In DNA, the CDR3 is TGTGCCTGGAGTGTGAGGCTCTTGAACAATGAGCAGTTCTTC.

As regards this clone: Other DNA sequences in this specimen translate into the identical CDR3. The chain carries TRBV6-1 and TRBJ2-2; D is possibly TRBD2 (6 bases). The length of the CDR3 is 14 residues. V dropped 3 bases and J dropped 1 base, with 6 bases sitting between them. Per the germline V gene, CDR1 is MNHNS and CDR2 is SASEGT. CDR3 DNA sequence: TGTGCCAGCAGTGACGGGGGGAACACCGGGGAGCTGTTTTTT. Translated: CASSDGGNTGELFF.

The chain carries TRBV6-5 and TRBJ1-1; D might be TRBD1 (5 bases). Looked up from germline, CDR1 is MNHEY and CDR2 is SVGAGI. The CDR3 is made up of 13 amino acids. The CDR3 DNA follows: TGTGCGAAGATTTGGGGCAGAAACACTGAAGCTTTCTTT. Translating gives CAKIWGRNTEAFF.

V is TRBV30 and J is TRBJ1-4; possibly TRBD1 for D (6 bases). This CDR3 is 15 amino acids long. Germline assignment: CDR1 GTSNPN and CDR2 SVGIG (reference sequence). The V and J ends lost 0 bases and 8 bases respectively, with 16 bases between them. CDR3 amino acids: CAWSVQAGEREKLFF. The CDR3 DNA sequence: TGTGCCTGGAGTGTACAGGCAGGGGAACGGGAAAAACTGTTTTTT.

This clone was seen just once. This chain connects TRBV29-1 to TRBJ2-1; TRBD2 matches 11 bases. J lost 5 bases, V lost 8 bases, and 14 bases had no gene match. In germline, CDR1 is SQVTM, CDR2 ANQGSEA. This CDR3 has 16 residues. CDR3 in DNA: TGCAGCTCTAGGACTTGGACTAGCGGGCGAAACAATGAGCAGTTCTTC. Translation gives CSSRTWTSGRNNEQFF.

This chain links TRBV5-1 with TRBJ1-6, with a weak D call TRBD1 (5 bases). This CDR3 has 15 residues. Trimming took 2 bases from V and 4 from J, leaving 10 bases between them. Germline lookup yields CDR1 SGHRS and CDR2 YFSETQ. The CDR3 region is CASSLSGGYNSPLHF. DNA of the CDR3: TGCGCCAGCAGCTTAAGCGGGGGATATAATTCACCCCTCCACTTT.

This clone was seen a handful of times. The rearrangement uses TRBV28 and TRBJ2-7; tentative D call: TRBD1 (5 bases). The V gene lost 3 bases and the J gene lost 2 bases, with 11 bases spanning the gap. There are 14 residues in the CDR3. Germline assignment: CDR1 MDHEN and CDR2 SYDVKM. The CDR3 DNA reads TGTGCCAGCAGTTTCCCAGGGCCTCCCTACGAGCAGTACTTC. Protein sequence: CASSFPGPPYEQYF.

This clone showed up just a few times. The CDR3 bases are TGTGCCAGCAGTTTATCGGGGGGAGGGCAGTACTTC. It is translated as CASSLSGGGQYF. The rearrangement links TRBV27 to TRBJ2-7; D perhaps matches TRBD2 (6 bases). Deletions cut 0 bases from V and 9 bases from J, with 9 bases between. From germline, CDR1 is MNHEY and CDR2 SMNVEV (reference sequence). CDR3 length: 12 amino acids.

The chain links TRBV2 to TRBJ2-1; 9 bases agree with TRBD2. The CDR3 extends over 11 amino acids. J was trimmed by 9 bases and V by 6 bases; bases with no gene match: 0. CDR1 is SNHLY, CDR2 FYNNEI, per germline. The CDR3: CASRTSGEQFF. CDR3 DNA: TGTGCCAGCAGGACTAGCGGTGAGCAGTTCTTC.